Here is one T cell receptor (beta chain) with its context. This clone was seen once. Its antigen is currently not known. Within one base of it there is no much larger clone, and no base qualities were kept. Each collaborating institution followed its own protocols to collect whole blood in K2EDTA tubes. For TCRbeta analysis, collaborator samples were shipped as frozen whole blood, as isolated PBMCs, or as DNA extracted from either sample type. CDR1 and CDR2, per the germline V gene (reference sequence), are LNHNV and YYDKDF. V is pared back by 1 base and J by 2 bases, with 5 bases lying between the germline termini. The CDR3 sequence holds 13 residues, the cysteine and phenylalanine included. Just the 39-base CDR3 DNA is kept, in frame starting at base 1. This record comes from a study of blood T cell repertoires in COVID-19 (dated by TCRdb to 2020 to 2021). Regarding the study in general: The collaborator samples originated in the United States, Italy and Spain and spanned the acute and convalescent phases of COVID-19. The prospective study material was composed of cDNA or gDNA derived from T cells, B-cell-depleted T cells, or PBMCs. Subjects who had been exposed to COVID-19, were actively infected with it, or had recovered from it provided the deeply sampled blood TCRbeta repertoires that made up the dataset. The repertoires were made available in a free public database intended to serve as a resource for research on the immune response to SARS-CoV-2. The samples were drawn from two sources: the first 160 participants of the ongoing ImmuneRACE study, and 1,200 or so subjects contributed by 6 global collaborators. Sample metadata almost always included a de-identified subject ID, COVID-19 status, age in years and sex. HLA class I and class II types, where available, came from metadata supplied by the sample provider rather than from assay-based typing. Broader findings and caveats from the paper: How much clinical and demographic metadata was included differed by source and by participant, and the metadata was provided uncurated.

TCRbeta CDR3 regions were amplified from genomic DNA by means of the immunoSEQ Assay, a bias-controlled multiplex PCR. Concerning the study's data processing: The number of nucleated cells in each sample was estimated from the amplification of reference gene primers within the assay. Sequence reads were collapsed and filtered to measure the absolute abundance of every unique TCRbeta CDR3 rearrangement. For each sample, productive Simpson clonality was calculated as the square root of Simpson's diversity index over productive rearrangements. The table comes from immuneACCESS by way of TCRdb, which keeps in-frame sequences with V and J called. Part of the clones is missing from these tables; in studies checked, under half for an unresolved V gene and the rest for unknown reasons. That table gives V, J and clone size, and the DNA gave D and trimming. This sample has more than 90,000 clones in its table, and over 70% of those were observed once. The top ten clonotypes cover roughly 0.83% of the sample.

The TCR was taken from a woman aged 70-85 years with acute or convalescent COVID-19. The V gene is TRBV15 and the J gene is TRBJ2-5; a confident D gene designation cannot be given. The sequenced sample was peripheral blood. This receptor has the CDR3 CATSRGAQETQYF. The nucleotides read TGTGCCACCAGCAGAGGGGCTCAAGAGACCCAGTACTTC.